The clone carrying this T cell receptor (beta chain) has ten or more counts. Its antigen remains unknown. All of the donors were Caucasians in good health. Carrying unique molecular identifiers, the cDNA also gained a universal primer site through template switching. TCRdb redid the calling of the 5' RACE reads with MiXCR, one entry per CDR3 protein. The data contain around 680,000 distinct CDR3 sequences, roughly 8% of them singletons. This entry comes from a study of identical twins. General observations from the study: The same donors were not followed; conclusions instead depended on cross-sectional statistical analysis. Where beta out-of-frame sequences were concerned, excess twin sharing was weaker.

The trim removed 3 bases at V and 0 bases at J, leaving 4 bases unmatched. Germline loops: CDR1 MDHEN, CDR2 SYDVKM. CDR3 length: 15 residues. These data also featured in a second study, about yellow fever vaccine responses in identical twins.

The sequence was collected from a young woman in good health. Sample: PBMCs. The genes are TRBV28 and TRBJ1-1, with TRBD1 identical over 7 bases. CDR3 sequence: CASSLTGSVNTEAFF. As DNA, the CDR3 is TGTGCCAGCAGTTTGACAGGGTCGGTGAACACTGAAGCTTTCTTT.